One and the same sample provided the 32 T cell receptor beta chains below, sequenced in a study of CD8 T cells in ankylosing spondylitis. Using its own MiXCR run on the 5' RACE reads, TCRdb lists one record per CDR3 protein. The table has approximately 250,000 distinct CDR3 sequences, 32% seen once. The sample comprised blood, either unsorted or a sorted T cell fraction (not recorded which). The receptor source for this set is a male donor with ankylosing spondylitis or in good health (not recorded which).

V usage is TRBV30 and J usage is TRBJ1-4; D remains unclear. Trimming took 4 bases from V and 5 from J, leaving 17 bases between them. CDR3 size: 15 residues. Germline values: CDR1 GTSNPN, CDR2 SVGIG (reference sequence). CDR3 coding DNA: TGTGCCTGGACTCCCGGAACGGACCGAAATGAAAAACTGTTTTTT. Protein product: CAWTPGTDRNEKLFF. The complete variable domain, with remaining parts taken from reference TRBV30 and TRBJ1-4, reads SQTIHQWPATLVQPVGSPLSLECTVEGTSNPNLYWYRQAAGRGLQLLFYSVGIGQISSEVPQNLSASRPQDRQFILSSKKLLLSDSGFYLCAWTPGTDRNEKLFFGSGTQLSVL.

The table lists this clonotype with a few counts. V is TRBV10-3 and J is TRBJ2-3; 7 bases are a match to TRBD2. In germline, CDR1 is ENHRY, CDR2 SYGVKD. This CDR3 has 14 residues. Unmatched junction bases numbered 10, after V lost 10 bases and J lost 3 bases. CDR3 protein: CANGDGGLTDTQYF. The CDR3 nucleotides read TGTGCCAACGGGGACGGGGGGTTGACAGATACGCAGTATTTT.

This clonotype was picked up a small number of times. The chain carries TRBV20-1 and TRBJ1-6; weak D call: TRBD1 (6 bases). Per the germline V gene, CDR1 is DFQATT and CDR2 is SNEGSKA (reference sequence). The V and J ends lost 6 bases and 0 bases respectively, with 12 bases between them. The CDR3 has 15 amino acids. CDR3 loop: CSAERGSSYNSPLHF. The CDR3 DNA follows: TGCAGTGCCGAGAGGGGGAGCTCCTATAATTCACCCCTCCACTTT.

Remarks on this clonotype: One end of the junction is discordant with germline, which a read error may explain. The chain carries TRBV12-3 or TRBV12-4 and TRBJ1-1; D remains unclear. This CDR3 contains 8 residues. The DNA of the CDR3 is TGTGCCAGCAGCCCGCGCGACTTT. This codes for CASSPRDF.

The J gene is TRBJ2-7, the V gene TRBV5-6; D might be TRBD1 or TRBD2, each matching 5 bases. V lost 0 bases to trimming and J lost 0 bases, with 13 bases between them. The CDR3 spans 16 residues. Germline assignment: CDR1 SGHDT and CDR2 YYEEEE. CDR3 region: CASSLERGRFSYEQYF. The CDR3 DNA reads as TGTGCCAGCAGCTTGGAGAGGGGTCGCTTCTCCTACGAGCAGTACTTC.

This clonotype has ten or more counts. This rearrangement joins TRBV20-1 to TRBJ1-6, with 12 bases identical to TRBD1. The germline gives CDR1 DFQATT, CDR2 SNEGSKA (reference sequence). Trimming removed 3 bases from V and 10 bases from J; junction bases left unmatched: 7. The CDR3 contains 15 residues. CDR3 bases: TGCAGTGCTAGTCGGGGGACAGGGGGCTTATCACCCCTCCACTTT. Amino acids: CSASRGTGGLSPLHF.

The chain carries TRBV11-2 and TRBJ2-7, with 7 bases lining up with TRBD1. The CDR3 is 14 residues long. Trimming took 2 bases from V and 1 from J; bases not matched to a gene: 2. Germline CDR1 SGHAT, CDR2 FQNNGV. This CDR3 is CASSLTGESYEQYF. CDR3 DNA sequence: TGTGCCAGCAGCTTAACAGGGGAGTCCTACGAGCAGTACTTC.

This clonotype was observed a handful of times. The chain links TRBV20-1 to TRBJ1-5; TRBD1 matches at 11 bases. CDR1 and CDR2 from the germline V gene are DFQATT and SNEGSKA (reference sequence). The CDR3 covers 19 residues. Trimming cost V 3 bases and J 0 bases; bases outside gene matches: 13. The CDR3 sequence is CSASSLGDRGLYSNQPQHF. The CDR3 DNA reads TGCAGTGCTAGTTCTCTCGGGGACAGGGGGTTGTATAGCAATCAGCCCCAGCATTTT.

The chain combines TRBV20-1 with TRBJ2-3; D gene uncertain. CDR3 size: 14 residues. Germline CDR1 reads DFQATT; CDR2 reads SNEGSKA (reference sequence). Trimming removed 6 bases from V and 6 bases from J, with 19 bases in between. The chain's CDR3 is CSATTHRIVDTQYF. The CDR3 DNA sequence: TGCAGTGCAACGACTCATAGGATAGTGGATACGCAGTATTTT.

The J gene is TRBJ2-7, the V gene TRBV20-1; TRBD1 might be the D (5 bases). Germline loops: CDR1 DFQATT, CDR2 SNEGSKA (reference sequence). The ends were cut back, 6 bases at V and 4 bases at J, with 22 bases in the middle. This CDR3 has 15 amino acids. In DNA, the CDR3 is TGCAGTGCCCATTGGGGCGAGGACACTTTATACGAGCAGTACTTC. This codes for CSAHWGEDTLYEQYF.

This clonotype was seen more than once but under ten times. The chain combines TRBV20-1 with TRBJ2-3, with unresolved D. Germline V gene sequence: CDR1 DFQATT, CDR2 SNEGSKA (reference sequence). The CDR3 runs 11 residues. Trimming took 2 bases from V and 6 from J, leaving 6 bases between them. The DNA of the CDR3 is TGCAGTGCTAGAATAGGGGATACGCAGTATTTT. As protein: CSARIGDTQYF.

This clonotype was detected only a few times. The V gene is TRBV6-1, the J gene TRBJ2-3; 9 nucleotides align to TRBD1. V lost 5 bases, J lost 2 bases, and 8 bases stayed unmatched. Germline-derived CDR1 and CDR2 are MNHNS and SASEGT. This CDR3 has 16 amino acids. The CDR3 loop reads CASSPGQGRTTDTQYF. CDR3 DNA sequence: TGTGCCAGCAGTCCCGGACAGGGGAGAACCACAGATACGCAGTATTTT.

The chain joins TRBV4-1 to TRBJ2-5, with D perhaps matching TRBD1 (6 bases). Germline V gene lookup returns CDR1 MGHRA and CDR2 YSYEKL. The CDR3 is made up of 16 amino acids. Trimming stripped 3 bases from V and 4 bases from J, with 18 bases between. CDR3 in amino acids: CASSQESGALGETQYF. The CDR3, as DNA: TGCGCCAGCAGCCAGGAATCAGGGGCTTTGGGAGAGACCCAGTACTTC.

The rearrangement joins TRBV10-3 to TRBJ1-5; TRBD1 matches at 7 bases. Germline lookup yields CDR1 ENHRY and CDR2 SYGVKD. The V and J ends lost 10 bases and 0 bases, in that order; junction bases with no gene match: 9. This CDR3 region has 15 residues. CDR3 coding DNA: TGTGCCACCCAGGGGGGCAGCGGTAGCAATCAGCCCCAGCATTTT. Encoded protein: CATQGGSGSNQPQHF.

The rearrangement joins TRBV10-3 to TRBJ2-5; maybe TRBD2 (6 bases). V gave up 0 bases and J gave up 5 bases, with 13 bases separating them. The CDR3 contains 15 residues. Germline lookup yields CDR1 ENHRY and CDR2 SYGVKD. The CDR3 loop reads CAISESIASVETQYF. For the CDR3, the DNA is TGTGCCATCAGTGAGTCGATTGCTAGCGTCGAGACCCAGTACTTC.

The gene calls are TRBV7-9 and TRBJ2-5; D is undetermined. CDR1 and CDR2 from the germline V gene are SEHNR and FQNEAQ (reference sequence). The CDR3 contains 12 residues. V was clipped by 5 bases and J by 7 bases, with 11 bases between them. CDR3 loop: CASSQTAGTQYF. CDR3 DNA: TGTGCCAGCAGCCAGACCGCCGGGACCCAGTACTTC.

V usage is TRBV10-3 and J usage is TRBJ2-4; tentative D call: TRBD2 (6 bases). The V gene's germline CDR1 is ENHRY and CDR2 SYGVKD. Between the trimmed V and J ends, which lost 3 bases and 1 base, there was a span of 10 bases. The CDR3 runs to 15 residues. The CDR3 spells CAISDPGGAKNIQYF. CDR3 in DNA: TGTGCCATCAGTGACCCCGGAGGGGCCAAAAACATTCAGTACTTC.

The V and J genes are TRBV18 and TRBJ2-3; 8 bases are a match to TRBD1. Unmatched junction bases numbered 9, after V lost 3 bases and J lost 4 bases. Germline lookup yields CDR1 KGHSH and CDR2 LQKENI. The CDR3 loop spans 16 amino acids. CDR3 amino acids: CASSPSVPGQADTQYF. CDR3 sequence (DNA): TGTGCCAGCTCACCCTCCGTCCCGGGACAGGCAGATACGCAGTATTTT.

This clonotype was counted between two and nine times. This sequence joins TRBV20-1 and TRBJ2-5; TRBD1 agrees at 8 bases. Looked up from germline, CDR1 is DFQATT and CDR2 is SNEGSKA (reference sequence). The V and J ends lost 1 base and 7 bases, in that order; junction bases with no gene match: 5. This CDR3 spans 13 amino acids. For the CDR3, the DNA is TGCAGTGCTAGAGGGACAGGGCAGGGGACCCAGTACTTC. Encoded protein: CSARGTGQGTQYF.

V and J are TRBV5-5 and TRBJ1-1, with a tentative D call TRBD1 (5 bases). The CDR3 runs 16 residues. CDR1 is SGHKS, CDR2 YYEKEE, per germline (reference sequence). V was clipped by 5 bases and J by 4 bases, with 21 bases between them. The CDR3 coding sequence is TGTGCCAGCAGTCCTCTAGGGGCCTCCGGGAGCACTGAAGCTTTCTTT. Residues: CASSPLGASGSTEAFF. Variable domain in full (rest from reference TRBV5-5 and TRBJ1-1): DAGVTQSPTHLIKTRGQQVTLRCSPISGHKSVSWYQQVLGQGPQFIFQYYEKEERGRGNFPDRFSARQFPNYSSELNVNALLLGDSALYLCASSPLGASGSTEAFFGQGTRLTVV.

CDR3 amino acids: CASSVVAGAEGAYEQYF. For the CDR3, the DNA is TGTGCCAGCAGCGTAGTAGCGGGGGCCGAAGGGGCCTACGAGCAGTACTTC. J is TRBJ2-7 and V is TRBV9; 9 bases match TRBD2. After removal of 0 bases from V and 2 bases from J, the junction contained 9 bases not matched to a gene. From germline, CDR1 is SGDLS and CDR2 YYNGEE. This CDR3 has 17 residues.

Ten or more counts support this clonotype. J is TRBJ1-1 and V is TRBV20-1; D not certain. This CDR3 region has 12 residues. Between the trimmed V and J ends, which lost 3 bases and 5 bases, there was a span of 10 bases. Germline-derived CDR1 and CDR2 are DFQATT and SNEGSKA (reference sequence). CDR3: CSARLWRTEAFF. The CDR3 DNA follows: TGCAGTGCTAGGCTGTGGCGGACTGAAGCTTTCTTT.

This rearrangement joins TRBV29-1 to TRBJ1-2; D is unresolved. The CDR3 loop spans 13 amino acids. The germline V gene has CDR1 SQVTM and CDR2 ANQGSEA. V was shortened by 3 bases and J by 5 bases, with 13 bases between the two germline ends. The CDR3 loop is CSVDAADHYGYTF. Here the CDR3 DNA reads TGCAGCGTTGACGCGGCAGATCATTATGGCTACACCTTC.

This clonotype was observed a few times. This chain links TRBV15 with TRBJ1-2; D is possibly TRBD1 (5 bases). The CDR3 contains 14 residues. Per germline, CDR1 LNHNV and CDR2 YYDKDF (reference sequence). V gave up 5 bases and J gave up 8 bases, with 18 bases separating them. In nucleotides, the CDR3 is TGTGCCACCAGCGGACCAGGGTCCGTTTGGGGCTACACCTTC. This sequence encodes CATSGPGSVWGYTF.

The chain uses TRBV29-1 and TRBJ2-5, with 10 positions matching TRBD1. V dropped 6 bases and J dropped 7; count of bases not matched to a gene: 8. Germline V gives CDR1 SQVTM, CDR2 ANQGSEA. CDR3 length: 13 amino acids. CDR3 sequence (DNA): TGCAGCGTCCCGGGACAGGGGACGCGGACCCAGTACTTC. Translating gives CSVPGQGTRTQYF.

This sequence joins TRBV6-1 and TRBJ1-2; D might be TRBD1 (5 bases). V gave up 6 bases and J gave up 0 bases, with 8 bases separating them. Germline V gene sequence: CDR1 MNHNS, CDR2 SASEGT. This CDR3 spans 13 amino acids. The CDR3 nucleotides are TGTGCCAGCAGGACAGAAGCTAACTATGGCTACACCTTC. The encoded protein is CASRTEANYGYTF.

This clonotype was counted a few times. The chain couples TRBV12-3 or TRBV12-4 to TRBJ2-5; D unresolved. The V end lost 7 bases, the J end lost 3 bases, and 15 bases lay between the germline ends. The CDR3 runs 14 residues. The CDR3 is CASTLAPQEETQYF. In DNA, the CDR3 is TGTGCCAGCACTCTCGCCCCCCAGGAAGAGACCCAGTACTTC.

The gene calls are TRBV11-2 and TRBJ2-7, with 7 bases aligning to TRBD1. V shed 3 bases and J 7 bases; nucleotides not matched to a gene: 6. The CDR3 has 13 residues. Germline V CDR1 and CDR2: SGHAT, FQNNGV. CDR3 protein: CASSLGQTREQYF. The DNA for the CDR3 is TGTGCCAGCAGCTTGGGACAGACGAGGGAGCAGTACTTC.

The chain's CDR3 is CASSSPGTVGLAYEQYF. CDR3 nucleotides: TGTGCCAGCAGTTCGCCGGGGACAGTAGGGCTGGCCTACGAGCAGTACTTC. The gene calls are TRBV28 and TRBJ2-7, with TRBD1 matching over 7 bases. V lost 4 bases and J lost 2; bases outside the gene matches: 14. Germline V gene lookup returns CDR1 MDHEN and CDR2 SYDVKM. This CDR3 region has 17 residues.

The DNA for the CDR3 is TGTGCCAGCAGCTTGGGACAGGGAGTCACCGGGGAGCTGTTTTTT. Residues: CASSLGQGVTGELFF. The chain combines TRBV5-5 with TRBJ2-2; 7 bases are shared with TRBD1. Per germline, CDR1 SGHKS and CDR2 YYEKEE (reference sequence). The CDR3 is made up of 15 amino acids. J was trimmed by 4 bases and V by 0 bases; bases with no gene match: 3.

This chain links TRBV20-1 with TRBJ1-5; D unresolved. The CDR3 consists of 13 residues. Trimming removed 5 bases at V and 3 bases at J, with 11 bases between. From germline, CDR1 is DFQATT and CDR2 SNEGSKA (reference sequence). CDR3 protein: CSAFKYYNQPQHF. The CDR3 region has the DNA TGCAGTGCTTTTAAATACTACAATCAGCCCCAGCATTTT.

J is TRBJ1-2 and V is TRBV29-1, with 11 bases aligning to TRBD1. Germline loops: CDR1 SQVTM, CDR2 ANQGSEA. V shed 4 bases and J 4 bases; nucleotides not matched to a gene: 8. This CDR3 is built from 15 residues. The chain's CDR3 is CSVAQGQGGSYGYTF. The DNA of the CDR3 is TGCAGCGTTGCCCAGGGACAGGGGGGATCCTATGGCTACACCTTC.